Listed here are 20 T cell receptor beta chains from one sample, sequenced in a study of Ad26.COV2.S vaccination and SARS-CoV-2 variants. The data were produced by immunoSEQ multiplex PCR, yet TCRdb's version contains in-frame clones alone and is incomplete. The sample gives 200,000 to 250,000 clones, roughly 90% of which show up once; roughly a tenth is in the top ten. Treatment described: around 19 received Ad26.COV2.S at low or high dose, single or two shots; several received placebo; per-sample allocation not given. Specimens were obtained on day 63 following the first vaccine or placebo injection. Sample: peripheral blood, taken in a trial of Ad26.COV2.S vaccine versus placebo. These receptors originate from a person between 18 and 60 years old who received the Ad26.COV2.S COVID-19 vaccine or a placebo.

A word on this clone: The sample holds other DNA sequences that translate to the same CDR3. V and J are TRBV5-1 and TRBJ2-4; possible D gene TRBD1, 5 bases. Looked up from germline, CDR1 is SGHRS and CDR2 is YFSETQ. The CDR3 is made up of 15 amino acids. The ends were cut back, 0 bases at V and 3 bases at J, with 10 bases in the middle. The CDR3 loop reads CASSLGGAGKNIQYF. The CDR3 coding sequence is TGCGCCAGCAGCTTGGGGGGCGCCGGCAAAAACATTCAGTACTTC.

The DNA for the CDR3 is TGTGCCATCAGTGGCATGGGGGGAACCCAAGTCTCCTACGAGCAGTACTTC. Translating gives CAISGMGGTQVSYEQYF. V gene TRBV10-3 combines with J gene TRBJ2-7, with a tentative D call TRBD2 (6 bases). The CDR3 extends over 17 amino acids. Germline V gene lookup returns CDR1 ENHRY and CDR2 SYGVKD. The V and J ends lost 4 bases and 0 bases respectively, with 19 bases between them.

The chain couples TRBV27 to TRBJ1-2; 9 positions agree with TRBD1. V trimming: 3 bases; J trimming: 5 bases; junction bases outside the gene matches: 10. CDR3 length: 16 amino acids. Per germline, CDR1 MNHEY and CDR2 SMNVEV (reference sequence). The chain's CDR3 is CASSFLGTGLGYGYTF. The CDR3, as DNA: TGTGCCAGCAGTTTTCTAGGGACAGGGTTAGGGTATGGCTACACCTTC.

The chain recombines TRBV10-1 with TRBJ1-1, with D tentatively TRBD1 (5 bases). The V gene's germline CDR1 is WNHNN and CDR2 SYGVQD (reference sequence). V was pared by 0 bases and J by 7 bases, with 9 bases between. The CDR3 loop spans 13 amino acids. Here the CDR3 DNA reads TGCGCCAGCAGTGAGTCGGGGACGGGTGAAGCTTTCTTT. Protein sequence: CASSESGTGEAFF.

The table lists this clone with a count of one. V and J are TRBV12-3 or TRBV12-4 and TRBJ1-1, with 9 nucleotides matching TRBD1. V trimming: 5 bases; J trimming: 7 bases; junction bases outside the gene matches: 5. The CDR3 length is 13 residues. CDR3 sequence reads: CASSGTGWGEAFF. DNA of the CDR3: TGTGCCAGCAGTGGGACAGGGTGGGGTGAAGCTTTCTTT.

The rearrangement links TRBV7-9 to TRBJ1-4; D ambiguous. The germline V and J ends were trimmed by 5 bases and 0 bases, with 13 bases remaining between them. The germline CDR1 and CDR2 sequences are SEHNR and FQNEAQ (reference sequence). The CDR3 is 16 amino acids. The CDR3 nucleotides are TGTGCCAGCAGCAGGCGGCGCATAGCAACTAATGAAAAACTGTTTTTT. Protein sequence: CASSRRRIATNEKLFF.

The sample holds a few counts of this clone. Here the CDR3 reads CASSQDRAVLYEQYF. CDR3 nucleotide sequence: TGCGCCAGCAGCCAAGATCGGGCAGTATTATACGAGCAGTACTTC. The chain carries TRBV4-3 and TRBJ2-7; unclear D gene. Germline CDR1 and CDR2: LGHNA and YSLEER. CDR3 size: 15 residues. V was shortened by 0 bases and J by 4 bases, with 13 bases between the two germline ends.

This chain uses TRBV16 with TRBJ2-7, with D hard to call. The CDR3 covers 11 residues. From germline, CDR1 is KGHSY and CDR2 FQNENV. V gave up 2 bases and J gave up 4 bases, with 3 bases separating them. The CDR3 loop reads CASSQGYEQYF. CDR3 DNA: TGTGCCAGCAGCCAAGGTTACGAGCAGTACTTC.

The V and J genes are TRBV9 and TRBJ2-1; D may be TRBD1 (5 bases). Germline loops: CDR1 SGDLS, CDR2 YYNGEE. The length of the CDR3 is 14 residues. V lost 4 bases, J lost 4 bases, and 12 bases lay in between. The CDR3 loop is CASSRGADYNEQFF. In DNA, the CDR3 is TGTGCCAGCAGCCGTGGGGCGGATTACAATGAGCAGTTCTTC. The full variable domain, rest sourced from reference TRBV9 and TRBJ2-1, is DSGVTQTPKHLITATGQRVTLRCSPRSGDLSVYWYQQSLDQGLQFLIQYYNGEERAKGNILERFSAQQFPDLHSELNLSSLELGDSALYFCASSRGADYNEQFFGPGTRLTVL.

The chain links TRBV9 to TRBJ2-3; possibly TRBD1 for D (6 bases). Germline V CDR1 and CDR2: SGDLS, YYNGEE. Between the trimmed V and J ends, which lost 3 bases and 2 bases, there was a span of 13 bases. The CDR3 spans 15 residues. CDR3: CASSALGAATDTQYF. CDR3 nucleotides: TGTGCCAGCAGCGCTCTGGGGGCCGCCACAGATACGCAGTATTTT.

The J gene is TRBJ2-1, the V gene TRBV7-8, with 11 bases fitting TRBD2. Germline lookup yields CDR1 SGHVS and CDR2 FQNEAQ. The CDR3 length is 18 residues. Losses at the gene ends were 0 bases for V and 8 bases for J; bases not matched to a gene: 12. The CDR3 loop is CASSLAATGTSGSDEQFF. Here the CDR3 DNA reads TGTGCCAGCAGCTTAGCGGCCACCGGGACTAGCGGCTCGGATGAGCAGTTCTTC.

The chain employs TRBV9 and TRBJ1-2; no reliable D call. This CDR3 region has 13 residues. The germline CDR1 and CDR2 sequences are SGDLS and YYNGEE. Trimming stripped 4 bases from V and 2 bases from J, with 9 bases between. As DNA, the CDR3 is TGTGCCAGCAGCAAGGACGGAAACTATGGCTACACCTTC. This translates into CASSKDGNYGYTF.

This rearrangement joins TRBV7-2 to TRBJ2-7; 8 nucleotides match TRBD1. Germline loops: CDR1 SGHTA, CDR2 FQGNSA. The V gene end was trimmed by 1 base and the J gene end by 6 bases; junction bases not matched to a gene: 2. CDR3 size: 13 residues. The CDR3 reads CASSLGTGTEQYF. The CDR3 DNA reads as TGTGCCAGCAGCTTAGGGACAGGGACCGAGCAGTACTTC.

This chain connects TRBV19 to TRBJ2-5; D possibly corresponds to TRBD2 (6 bases). The CDR3 is 14 residues long. Trimming shortened V by 6 bases and J by 1 base, and 12 bases separated the two germline ends. Germline CDR1 LNHDA, CDR2 SQIVND (reference sequence). In DNA form, the CDR3 reads TGTGCCAGTAGCGTCGGGGGAGTCCAAGAGACCCAGTACTTC. Translation: CASSVGGVQETQYF.

J is TRBJ2-7 and V is TRBV13; D possibly corresponds to TRBD1 (6 bases). The CDR3 consists of 12 residues. The ends were cut back, 3 bases at V and 7 bases at J, with 10 bases in the middle. Germline V lookup: CDR1 PRHDT, CDR2 FYEKMQ (reference sequence). In nucleotides, the CDR3 is TGTGCCAGCAGCTTGCCGAGGGGGGAGCAGTACTTC. Translated: CASSLPRGEQYF.

V and J are TRBV7-3 and TRBJ2-1; 10 nucleotides match TRBD1. Germline lookup yields CDR1 SGHTA and CDR2 FQGTGA. The CDR3 runs to 15 residues. V trimming: 1 base; J trimming: 6 bases; junction bases outside the gene matches: 3. As DNA, the CDR3 is TGTGCCAGCAGCTTAATGGGACAGGGGTCCAATGAGCAGTTCTTC. Protein sequence: CASSLMGQGSNEQFF.

The chain uses TRBV7-9 and TRBJ2-3; D possibly uses TRBD1 or TRBD2 (6 bases each). This CDR3 is built from 16 residues. Trimming removed 5 bases at V and 4 bases at J, with 19 bases between. Germline assignment: CDR1 SEHNR and CDR2 FQNEAQ (reference sequence). The CDR3 DNA reads TGTGCCAGCAGCCCACGGGGGCTAGCCAGTTCAGATACGCAGTATTTT. Translated, it gives CASSPRGLASSDTQYF.

The chain employs TRBV18 and TRBJ1-1; 7 bases map to TRBD1. The CDR3 contains 16 residues. Germline CDR1 KGHSH, CDR2 LQKENI. V was clipped by 3 bases and J by 6 bases; unmatched bases: 13. DNA for the CDR3: TGTGCCAGCTCACCGTCACAGGGGCCCCTTGGGGCTGAAGCTTTCTTT. Its protein product is CASSPSQGPLGAEAFF.

This sequence joins TRBV4-3 and TRBJ2-1, with D perhaps TRBD1 or TRBD2 (5 bases each). The V gene's germline CDR1 is LGHNA and CDR2 YSLEER. The CDR3 loop spans 14 amino acids. With 5 bases removed from V and 7 bases from J, the gap between germline ends came to 15 bases. CDR3 loop: CASSATGTGNEQFF. The CDR3 region has the DNA TGCGCCAGCAGCGCTACGGGGACGGGAAATGAGCAGTTCTTC.

The chain recombines TRBV4-3 with TRBJ2-6; D is possibly TRBD1 (6 bases). Germline loops: CDR1 LGHNA, CDR2 YSLEER. The CDR3 loop spans 16 amino acids. V gave up 1 base and J gave up 4 bases, with 11 bases separating them. CDR3 region: CASSQATGPGANVLTF. The CDR3 nucleotides are TGCGCCAGCAGCCAAGCTACAGGGCCGGGGGCCAACGTCCTGACTTTC.